The 5 T cell receptor beta chains below were found in one sample sequenced in a study of vaccination effects on CD4 cells after COVID-19. Their recognized antigens are unknown. Generated by immunoSEQ multiplex PCR, the TCRdb table keeps only in-frame clones and is missing some. The profile shows just under 75,000 clones, around 74% of them singletons. Using viral peptide pools, the ViraFEST assay grew out antigen-specific CD4+ T cells prior to sequencing. After less than 11 days in culture, the CD4+ T cells were isolated. In the vaccine recipients, nucleocapsid antibodies were negative and there was no prior SARS-CoV-2 infection. The specimen comprised CD4+ T cells from PBMCs cultured with HCoV-NL63 spike peptides, sampled before COVID-19 vaccination. These receptors originate from a human donor who received a COVID-19 vaccine.

The chain recombines TRBV10-2 with TRBJ2-7; D is perhaps TRBD1 (5 bases). V gave up 5 bases and J gave up 2 bases, with 7 bases separating them. The CDR3 runs 12 residues. The germline V gene encodes CDR1 WSHSY and CDR2 SAAADI. The CDR3 region has the DNA TGCGCCAGCAGTAAAGGGGCCTACGAGCAGTACGTC. It is translated as CASSKGAYEQYV.

V usage is TRBV24-1 and J usage is TRBJ2-1; D gene unclear. Trimming stripped 4 bases from V and 6 bases from J, with 9 bases between. The CDR3 loop spans 13 amino acids. The germline V gene encodes CDR1 KGHDR and CDR2 SFDVKD. This chain's CDR3 is CATSETPGNEQFF. The CDR3, as DNA: TGTGCCACCAGTGAGACGCCGGGCAATGAGCAGTTCTTC.

The rearrangement links TRBV2 to TRBJ2-2; TRBD1 matches 7 bases. Trimming at V came to 6 bases and at J to 2 bases, leaving 6 bases not matched to a gene. Per germline, CDR1 SNHLY and CDR2 FYNNEI. The CDR3 totals 15 residues. This chain's CDR3 is CASRARDSNTGELFF. Written as DNA, the CDR3 is TGTGCCAGCAGGGCCCGGGACAGCAACACCGGGGAGCTGTTTTTT.

The chain combines TRBV27 with TRBJ2-5, with a possible D match to TRBD2 (5 bases). The CDR3 has 15 residues. Looked up from germline, CDR1 is MNHEY and CDR2 is SMNVEV (reference sequence). Trimming stripped 3 bases from V and 5 bases from J, with 16 bases between. The CDR3 reads CASSLAGVRDETQYF. CDR3 sequence (DNA): TGTGCCAGCAGTTTGGCCGGGGTTAGGGATGAGACCCAGTACTTC.

This clone was detected a few times. The V and J genes are TRBV5-1 and TRBJ2-5, with D perhaps TRBD2 (6 bases). The germline CDR1 and CDR2 sequences are SGHRS and YFSETQ. The V end lost 7 bases, the J end lost 3 bases, and 16 bases lay between the germline ends. CDR3 length: 14 amino acids. The CDR3 DNA follows: TGCGCCAGCCAAACCTTCTCTAGCGAAGAGACCCAGTACTTC. It translates to CASQTFSSEETQYF.